This TCR beta chain was identified during a study of blood T cell repertoires in COVID-19 (dated by TCRdb to 2018 to 2021). Notes on the research overall: Samples covering the acute and convalescent phases of COVID-19 were provided by collaborators in the United States, Italy and Spain. The prospective study material was composed of cDNA or gDNA derived from T cells, B-cell-depleted T cells, or PBMCs. Deeply sampled blood TCRbeta repertoires from subjects exposed to, actively infected with, or recovered from COVID-19 were included in the dataset. A freely available public database, intended as a resource for researchers studying the immune response to SARS-CoV-2, is where the repertoires were released. Samples were obtained from the ongoing ImmuneRACE study (first 160 participants) and from about 1,300 subjects provided by 6 global collaborators. Sample metadata almost always included a de-identified subject ID, COVID-19 status, age in years and sex. HLA class I and class II types, where available, came from metadata supplied by the sample provider rather than from assay-based typing.

What the research found in general, with its limitations: The quantity of clinical and demographic metadata differed by source and by participant and was supplied without curation.

CDR1 and CDR2 are read off the germline V gene as SGHRS and YFSETQ. From the cysteine up to the phenylalanine, the CDR3 has a length of 17 residues. Left in the record is the CDR3 DNA by itself, 51 bases read in frame from the first base. V has 0 bases trimmed and J has 8 bases trimmed; junction bases matching no gene number 13. Another Seattle source contributed samples from volunteer blood donors who had recovered from COVID-19. Collaborating institutions collected whole blood in K2EDTA tubes following their own protocols. For TCRbeta analysis, collaborator samples were shipped as frozen whole blood, as isolated PBMCs, or as DNA extracted from either sample type. TCRbeta CDR3 regions were amplified from genomic DNA by means of the immunoSEQ Assay, a bias-controlled multiplex PCR. The authors' pipeline ran thus. Nucleated cell counts per sample were estimated from amplification of reference gene primers within the assay. Sequence reads were collapsed and filtered to measure the absolute abundance of every unique TCRbeta CDR3 rearrangement. For each sample, productive Simpson clonality was calculated by taking the square root of Simpson's diversity index across productive rearrangements. TCRdb took this table from immuneACCESS and kept in-frame rearrangements with V and J called. Such tables lack part of the clones; where checked against another copy, unresolved V genes explain under half of the gap, and the rest is unexplained. That table furnishes V, J and clone size, whereas the DNA furnished D and trimming. This sample lists 200,000 to 250,000 clones; about four fifths were detected once. Approximately 2.9% of the sample comes from the top ten.

Notes on this clone: The antigen it recognizes is unknown. Base qualities were left out, and no much larger clone turns up one base away.

This chain is built from TRBV5-1 and TRBJ2-4, with 8 junctional bases fitting TRBD1. Specimen: peripheral blood. The receptor was derived from a woman under 40 who had recovered from COVID-19. The DNA is as follows: TGCGCCAGCAGCTTGGTATTCGGTGGCAGGGGGCGGGACATTCAGTACTTC. This encodes CASSLVFGGRGRDIQYF.